One and the same sample provided the 8 T cell receptor beta chains below, sequenced in a study of T cell responses to AZD1222 COVID-19 vaccine (dated by TCRdb to 2020 to 2022). According to the study, the label for this sample's time point signals: baseline before first vaccination. Library preparation was by the immunoSEQ multiplex PCR assay. In TCRdb, the immuneACCESS table is reduced to in-frame sequences with V and J assigned. These tables do not hold every clone; where another copy was compared, an unresolved V gene accounts for under half, and the others remain unexplained. Within this sample are approximately 60,000 clones, with 80% to 85% of them counted one time only. The top ten hold around 7.5% of the sample. The sequenced sample was peripheral blood, obtained on day 0 of AZD1222 vaccination. Receptors originate from an adult in good health.

The chain has TRBV19 and TRBJ2-3; TRBD2 agrees at 7 bases. Trimming took 1 base from V and 2 from J; bases not matched to a gene: 3. The CDR3 is 15 residues long. Per germline, CDR1 LNHDA and CDR2 SQIVND (reference sequence). The CDR3 DNA sequence: TGTGCCAGTAGTATAGCGAGCGGGGACACAGATACGCAGTATTTT. Amino acid sequence: CASSIASGDTDTQYF.

The CDR3 DNA follows: TGTGCCAGCAGCTTCGACAGGGGTGGAACTGAAGCTTTCTTT. Protein: CASSFDRGGTEAFF. V and J are TRBV9 and TRBJ1-1; TRBD1 matches 8 bases. In germline, CDR1 is SGDLS, CDR2 YYNGEE. This CDR3 region has 14 residues. The V and J ends lost 4 bases and 5 bases, in that order; junction bases with no gene match: 7.

The sample holds one count of this clone. This chain links TRBV7-2 with TRBJ2-7, with D perhaps TRBD1 (6 bases). Germline V gives CDR1 SGHTA, CDR2 FQGNSA. The CDR3 loop spans 13 amino acids. V was cut by 4 bases and J by 3 bases, with 10 bases left in between. CDR3 bases: TGTGCCAGCAGCTCCGACAGGCACTACGAGCAGTACTTC. The encoded protein is CASSSDRHYEQYF.

The V call is TRBV27, the J call TRBJ2-7, with unresolved D. V lost 4 bases to trimming and J lost 3 bases, with 10 bases between them. The CDR3 spans 13 residues. Per germline, CDR1 MNHEY and CDR2 SMNVEV (reference sequence). The CDR3 sequence is CASSSPAVYEQYF. DNA of the CDR3: TGTGCCAGCAGTTCCCCGGCGGTCTACGAGCAGTACTTC.

The chain is built from TRBV21-1 and TRBJ1-2. TRBV21-1 is shown as a pseudogene. This CDR3 has 13 amino acids. The CDR3 coding sequence is TGTGCCAGCAGCAAAGGGTCGGGGTGGGGCTACACCTTC. It specifies CASSKGSGWGYTF.

The rearrangement joins TRBV7-8 to TRBJ2-1, with 13 bases matching TRBD2. The CDR3 loop spans 17 amino acids. Germline trimming cut 3 bases from V and 5 bases from J; bases unmatched to any gene: 7. Per the germline V gene, CDR1 is SGHVS and CDR2 is FQNEAQ. In DNA form, the CDR3 reads TGTGCCAGCAGCTTCGTCGAACTAGCGGGGGGGAACAATGAGCAGTTCTTC. The encoded protein is CASSFVELAGGNNEQFF.

This chain uses TRBV6-5 with TRBJ2-2; 11 nucleotides match TRBD2. V was clipped by 6 bases and J by 6 bases; unmatched bases: 6. The germline V gene has CDR1 MNHEY and CDR2 SVGAGI. The CDR3 contains 15 residues. The CDR3 DNA sequence: TGTGCCAGCAGACTTCTAGCGGGGGGTCCCGGGGAGCTGTTTTTT. Protein product: CASRLLAGGPGELFF.

The chain couples TRBV18 to TRBJ2-2; 9 bases align to TRBD1. Germline V CDR1 and CDR2: KGHSH, LQKENI. This CDR3 has 15 amino acids. Trimming cost V 6 bases and J 7 bases; bases outside gene matches: 9. The CDR3: CASSPAGQGGGELFF. CDR3 bases: TGTGCCAGCTCTCCGGCGGGACAGGGCGGCGGGGAGCTGTTTTTT.